This T cell receptor (beta chain) is from a study of blood T cell repertoires in COVID-19. Study-level background: PBMCs, B-cell-depleted T cells, or T cells provided the cDNA or gDNA that made up the material.

Germline CDR1 reads LGHDT; CDR2 reads YNNKEL (reference sequence). V shed 5 bases, J shed 4 bases, and the junction held 2 bases outside the gene matches. CDR3 length equals 14 residues. Original data processing: Reference gene primers were amplified, and this amplification served to estimate nucleated cell counts. The protocol was immunoSEQ multiplex PCR, while the TCRdb copy is restricted to in-frame clones and leaves out a portion. That table supplies the V and J calls and clone size; D and trimming were determined from the DNA. The data contain some 170,000 clones, about 87% of them singletons. The TCR comes from a woman aged 50 to 60 with acute or convalescent COVID-19. The chain uses TRBV3-1 (or the pseudogene TRBV3-2) and TRBJ1-3, with 10 bases matching TRBD1. Sequencing was performed on peripheral blood. CDR3 sequence (DNA): TGTGCCAGCAGCGACAGGGGGCTAGGAAACACCATATATTTT. Protein: CASSDRGLGNTIYF.